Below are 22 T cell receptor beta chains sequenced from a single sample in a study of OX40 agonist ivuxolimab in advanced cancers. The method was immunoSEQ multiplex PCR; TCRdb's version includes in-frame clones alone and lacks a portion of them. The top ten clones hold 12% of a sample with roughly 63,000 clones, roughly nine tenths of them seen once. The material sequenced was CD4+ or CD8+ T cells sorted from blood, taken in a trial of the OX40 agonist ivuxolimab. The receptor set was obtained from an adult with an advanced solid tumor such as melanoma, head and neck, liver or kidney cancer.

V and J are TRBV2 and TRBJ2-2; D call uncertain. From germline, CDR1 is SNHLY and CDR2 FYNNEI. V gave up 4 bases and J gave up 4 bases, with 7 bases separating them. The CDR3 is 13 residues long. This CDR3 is CASSARSTGELFF. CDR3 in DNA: TGTGCCAGCAGTGCACGGAGCACCGGGGAGCTGTTTTTT.

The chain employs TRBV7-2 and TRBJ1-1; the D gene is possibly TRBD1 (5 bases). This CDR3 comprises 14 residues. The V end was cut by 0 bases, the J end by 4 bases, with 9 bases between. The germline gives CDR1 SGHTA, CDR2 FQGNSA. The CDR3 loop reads CASSLAWGFTEAFF. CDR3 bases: TGTGCCAGCAGCTTAGCTTGGGGGTTCACTGAAGCTTTCTTT.

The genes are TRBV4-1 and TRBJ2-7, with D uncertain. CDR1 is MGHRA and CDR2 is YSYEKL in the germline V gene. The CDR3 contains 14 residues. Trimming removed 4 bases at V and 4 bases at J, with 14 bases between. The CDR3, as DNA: TGCGCCAGCAGCCCATACGAGACTTCTTACGAGCAGTACTTC. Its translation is CASSPYETSYEQYF.

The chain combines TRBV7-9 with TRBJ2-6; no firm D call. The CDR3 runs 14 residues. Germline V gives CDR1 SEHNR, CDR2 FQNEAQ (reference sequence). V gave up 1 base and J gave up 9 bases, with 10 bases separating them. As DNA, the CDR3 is TGTGCCAGCAGCTTAGTAGTGGGTGTCAACGTCCTGACTTTC. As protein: CASSLVVGVNVLTF.

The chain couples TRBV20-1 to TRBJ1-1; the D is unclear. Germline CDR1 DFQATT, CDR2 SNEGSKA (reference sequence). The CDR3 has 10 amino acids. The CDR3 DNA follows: TGCGCCCCCAAGAACACTGAAGCTTTCTTT. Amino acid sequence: CAPKNTEAFF.

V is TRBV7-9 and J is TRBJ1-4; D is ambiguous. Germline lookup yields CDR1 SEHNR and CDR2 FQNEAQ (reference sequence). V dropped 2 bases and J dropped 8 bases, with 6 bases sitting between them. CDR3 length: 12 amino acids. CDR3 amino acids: CASSLNREKLFF. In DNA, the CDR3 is TGTGCCAGCAGCTTAAATCGGGAAAAACTGTTTTTT. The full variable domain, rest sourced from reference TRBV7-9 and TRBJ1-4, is DTGVSQNPRHKITKRGQNVTFRCDPISEHNRLYWYRQTLGQGPEFLTYFQNEAQLEKSRLLSDRFSAERPKGSFSTLEIQRTEQGDSAMYLCASSLNREKLFFGSGTQLSVL.

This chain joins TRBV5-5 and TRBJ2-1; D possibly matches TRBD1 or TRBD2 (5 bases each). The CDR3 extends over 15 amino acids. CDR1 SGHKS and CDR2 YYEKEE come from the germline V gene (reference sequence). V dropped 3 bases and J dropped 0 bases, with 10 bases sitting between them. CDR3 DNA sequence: TGTGCCAGCAGCTACGCAGGGAGCTCCTACAATGAGCAGTTCTTC. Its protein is CASSYAGSSYNEQFF.

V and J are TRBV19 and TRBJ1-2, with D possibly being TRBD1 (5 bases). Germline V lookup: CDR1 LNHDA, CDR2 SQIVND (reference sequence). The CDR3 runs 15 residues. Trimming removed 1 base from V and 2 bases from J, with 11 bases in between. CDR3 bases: TGTGCCAGTAGTATAGGAAGGGGTTACAACTATGGCTACACCTTC. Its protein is CASSIGRGYNYGYTF.

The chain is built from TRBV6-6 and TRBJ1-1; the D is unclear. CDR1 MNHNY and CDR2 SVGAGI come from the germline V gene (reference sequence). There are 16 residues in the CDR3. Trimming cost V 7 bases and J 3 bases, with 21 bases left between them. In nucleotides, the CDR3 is TGTGCCAGCACTAAAAACCCGGAACATCCCTACACTGAAGCTTTCTTT. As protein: CASTKNPEHPYTEAFF.

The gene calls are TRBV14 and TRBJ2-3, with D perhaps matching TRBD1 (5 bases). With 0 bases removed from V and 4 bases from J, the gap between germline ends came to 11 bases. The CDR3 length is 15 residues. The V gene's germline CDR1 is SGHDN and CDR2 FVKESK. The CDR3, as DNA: TGTGCCAGCAGCCAAGACCCCCAGGGTGCAGATACGCAGTATTTT. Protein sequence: CASSQDPQGADTQYF.

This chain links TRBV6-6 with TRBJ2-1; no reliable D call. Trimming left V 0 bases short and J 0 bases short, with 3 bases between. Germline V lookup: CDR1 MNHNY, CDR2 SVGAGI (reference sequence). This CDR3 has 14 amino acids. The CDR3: CASSYSSSYNEQFF. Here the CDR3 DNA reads TGTGCCAGCAGTTACTCTAGCTCCTACAATGAGCAGTTCTTC.

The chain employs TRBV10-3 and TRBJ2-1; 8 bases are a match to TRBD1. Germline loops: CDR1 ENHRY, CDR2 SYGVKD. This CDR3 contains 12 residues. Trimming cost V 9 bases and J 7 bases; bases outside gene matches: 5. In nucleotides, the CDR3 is TGTGCCATGAGCCGGACAGGGAATGAGCAGTTCTTC. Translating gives CAMSRTGNEQFF.

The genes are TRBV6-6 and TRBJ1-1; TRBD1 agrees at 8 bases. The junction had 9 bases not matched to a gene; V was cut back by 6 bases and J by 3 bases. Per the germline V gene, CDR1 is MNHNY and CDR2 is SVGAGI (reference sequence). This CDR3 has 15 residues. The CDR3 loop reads CASRLQGAVHTEAFF. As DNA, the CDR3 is TGTGCCAGCAGGCTCCAGGGGGCGGTTCACACTGAAGCTTTCTTT.

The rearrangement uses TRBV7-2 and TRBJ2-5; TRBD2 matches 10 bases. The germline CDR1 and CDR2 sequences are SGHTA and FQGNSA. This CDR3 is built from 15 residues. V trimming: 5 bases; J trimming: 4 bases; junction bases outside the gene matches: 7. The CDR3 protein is CASSPSGRARETQYF. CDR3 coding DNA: TGTGCCAGCAGCCCCAGCGGGAGGGCCAGAGAGACCCAGTACTTC.

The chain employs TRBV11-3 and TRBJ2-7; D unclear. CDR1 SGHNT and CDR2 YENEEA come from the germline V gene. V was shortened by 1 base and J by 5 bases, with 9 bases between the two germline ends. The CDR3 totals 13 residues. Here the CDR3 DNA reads TGTGCCAGCAGCTTAGGGCCAGCAAACGAGCAGTACGTC. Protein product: CASSLGPANEQYV.

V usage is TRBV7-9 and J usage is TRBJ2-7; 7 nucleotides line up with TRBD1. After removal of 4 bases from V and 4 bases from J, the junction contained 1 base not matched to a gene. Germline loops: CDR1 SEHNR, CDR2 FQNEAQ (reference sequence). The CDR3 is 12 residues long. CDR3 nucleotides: TGTGCCAGCAGCTCGGGACAGTACGAGCAGTACGTC. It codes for CASSSGQYEQYV.

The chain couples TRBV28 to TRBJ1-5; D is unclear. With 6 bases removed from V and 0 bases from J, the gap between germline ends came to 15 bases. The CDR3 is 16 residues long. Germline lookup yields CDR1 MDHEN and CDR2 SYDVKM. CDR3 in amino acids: CASRGISFDSNQPQHF. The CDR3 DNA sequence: TGTGCCAGCAGAGGGATTAGTTTTGATAGCAATCAGCCCCAGCATTTT.

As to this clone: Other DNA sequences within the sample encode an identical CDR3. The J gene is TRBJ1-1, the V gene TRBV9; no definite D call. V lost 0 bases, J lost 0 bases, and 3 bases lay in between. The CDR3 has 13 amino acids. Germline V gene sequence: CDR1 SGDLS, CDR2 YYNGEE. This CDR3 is CASSVVLNTEAFF. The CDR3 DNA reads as TGTGCCAGCAGCGTAGTCCTGAACACTGAAGCTTTCTTT.

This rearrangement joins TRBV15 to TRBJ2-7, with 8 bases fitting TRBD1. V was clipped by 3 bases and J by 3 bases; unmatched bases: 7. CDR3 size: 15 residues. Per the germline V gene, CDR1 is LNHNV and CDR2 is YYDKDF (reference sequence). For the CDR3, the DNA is TGTGCCACCAGCAGTCTCTCAGGGGGCTTCTACGAGCAGTACTTC. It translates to CATSSLSGGFYEQYF.

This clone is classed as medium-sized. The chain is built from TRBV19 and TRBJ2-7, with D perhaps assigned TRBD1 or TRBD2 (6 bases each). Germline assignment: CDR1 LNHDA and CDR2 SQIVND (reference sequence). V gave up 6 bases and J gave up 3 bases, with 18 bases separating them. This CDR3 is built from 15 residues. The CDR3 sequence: CASSSAGGENYEQYF. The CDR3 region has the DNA TGTGCCAGTAGCTCGGCCGGGGGCGAGAACTACGAGCAGTACTTC.

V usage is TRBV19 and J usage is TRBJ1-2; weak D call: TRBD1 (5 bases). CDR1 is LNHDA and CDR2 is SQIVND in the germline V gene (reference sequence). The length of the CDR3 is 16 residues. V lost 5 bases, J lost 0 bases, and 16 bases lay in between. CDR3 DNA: TGTGCCAGTAGTGGGGTAGGACACGAAGCTAACTATGGCTACACCTTC. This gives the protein CASSGVGHEANYGYTF.

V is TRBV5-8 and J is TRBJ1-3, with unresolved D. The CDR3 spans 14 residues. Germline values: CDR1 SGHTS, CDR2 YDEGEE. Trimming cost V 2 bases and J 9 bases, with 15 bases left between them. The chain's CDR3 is CASSLPRFSCTIYF. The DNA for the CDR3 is TGTGCCAGCAGCTTACCCCGCTTCTCTTGCACCATATATTTT.